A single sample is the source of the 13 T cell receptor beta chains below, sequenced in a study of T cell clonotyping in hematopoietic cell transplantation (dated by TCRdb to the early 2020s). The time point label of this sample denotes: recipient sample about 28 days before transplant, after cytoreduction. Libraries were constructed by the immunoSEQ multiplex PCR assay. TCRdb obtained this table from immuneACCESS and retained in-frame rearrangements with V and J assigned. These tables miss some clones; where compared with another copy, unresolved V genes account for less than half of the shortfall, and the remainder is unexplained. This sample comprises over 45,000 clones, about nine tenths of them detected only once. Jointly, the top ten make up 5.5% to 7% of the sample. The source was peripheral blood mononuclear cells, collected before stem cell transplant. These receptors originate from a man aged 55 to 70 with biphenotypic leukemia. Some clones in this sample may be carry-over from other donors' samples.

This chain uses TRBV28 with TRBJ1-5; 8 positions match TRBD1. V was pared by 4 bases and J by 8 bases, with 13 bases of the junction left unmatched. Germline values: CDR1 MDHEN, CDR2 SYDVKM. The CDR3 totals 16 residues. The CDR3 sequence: CASSSGQGYWGKPQHF. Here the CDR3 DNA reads TGTGCCAGCAGTTCCGGACAGGGCTACTGGGGGAAGCCCCAGCATTTT.

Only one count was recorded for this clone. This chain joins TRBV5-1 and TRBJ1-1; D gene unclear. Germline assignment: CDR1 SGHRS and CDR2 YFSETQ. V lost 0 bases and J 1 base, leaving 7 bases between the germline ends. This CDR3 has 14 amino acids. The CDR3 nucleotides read TGCGCCAGCAGCTTGGATGGGAGGAACACTGAAGCTTTCTTT. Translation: CASSLDGRNTEAFF. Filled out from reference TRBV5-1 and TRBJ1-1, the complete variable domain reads KAGVTQTPRYLIKTRGQQVTLSCSPISGHRSVSWYQQTPGQGLQFLFEYFSETQRNKGNFPGRFSGRQFSNSRSEMNVSTLELGDSALYLCASSLDGRNTEAFFGQGTRLTVV.

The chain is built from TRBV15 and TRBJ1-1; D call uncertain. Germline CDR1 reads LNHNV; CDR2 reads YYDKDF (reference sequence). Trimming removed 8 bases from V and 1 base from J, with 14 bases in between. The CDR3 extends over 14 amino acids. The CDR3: CATSSSWGNTEAFF. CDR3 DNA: TGTGCCACCTCGTCTAGTTGGGGGAACACTGAAGCTTTCTTT.

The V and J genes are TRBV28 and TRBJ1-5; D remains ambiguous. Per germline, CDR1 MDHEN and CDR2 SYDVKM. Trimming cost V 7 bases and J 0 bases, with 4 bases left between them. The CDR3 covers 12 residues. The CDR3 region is CASKGSNQPQHF. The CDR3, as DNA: TGTGCCAGCAAGGGTAGCAATCAGCCCCAGCATTTT.

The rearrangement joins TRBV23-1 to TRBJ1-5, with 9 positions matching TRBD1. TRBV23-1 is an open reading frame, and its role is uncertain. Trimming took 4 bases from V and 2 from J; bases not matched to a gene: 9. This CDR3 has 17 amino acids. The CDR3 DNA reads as TGCGCCAGCAGTCTCAAAGGGGACAGGGTAGGCAATCAGCCCCAGCATTTT. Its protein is CASSLKGDRVGNQPQHF.

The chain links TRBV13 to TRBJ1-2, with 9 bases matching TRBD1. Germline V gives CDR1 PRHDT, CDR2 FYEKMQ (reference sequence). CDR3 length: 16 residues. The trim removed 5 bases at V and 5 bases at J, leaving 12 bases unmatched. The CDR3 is CASSVGTGFGGYGYTF. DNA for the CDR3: TGTGCCAGCAGCGTCGGGACAGGGTTTGGGGGGTATGGCTACACCTTC.

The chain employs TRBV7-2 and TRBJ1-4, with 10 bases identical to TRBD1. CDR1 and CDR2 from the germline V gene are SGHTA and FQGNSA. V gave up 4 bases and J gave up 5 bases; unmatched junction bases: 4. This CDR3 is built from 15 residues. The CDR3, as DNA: TGTGCCAGCAGCTGGACAGGGGGAGGAAATGAAAAACTGTTTTTT. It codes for CASSWTGGGNEKLFF.

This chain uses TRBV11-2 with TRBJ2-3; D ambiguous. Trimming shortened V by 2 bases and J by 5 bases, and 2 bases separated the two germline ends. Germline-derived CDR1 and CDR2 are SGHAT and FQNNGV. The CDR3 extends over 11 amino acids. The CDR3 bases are TGTGCCAGCAGCTTACTAGATACGCAGTATTTT. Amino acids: CASSLLDTQYF. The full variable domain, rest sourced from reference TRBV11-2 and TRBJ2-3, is EAGVAQSPRYKIIEKRQSVAFWCNPISGHATLYWYQQILGQGPKLLIQFQNNGVVDDSQLPKDRFSAERLKGVDSTLKIQPAKLEDSAVYLCASSLLDTQYFGPGTRLTVL.

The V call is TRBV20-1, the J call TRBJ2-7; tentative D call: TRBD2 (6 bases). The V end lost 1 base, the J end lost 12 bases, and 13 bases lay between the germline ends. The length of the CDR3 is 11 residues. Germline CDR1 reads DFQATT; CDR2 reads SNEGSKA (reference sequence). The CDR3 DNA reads TGCAGTGCTAGAGGAGGTGTGGGGGGGTACTTC. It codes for CSARGGVGGYF.

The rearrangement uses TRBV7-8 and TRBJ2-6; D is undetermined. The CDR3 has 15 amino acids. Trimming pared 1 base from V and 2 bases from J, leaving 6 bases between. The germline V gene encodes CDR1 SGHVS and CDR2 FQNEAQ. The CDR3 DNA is TGTGCCAGCAGCTTAGAGACGACTGGGGCCAACGTCCTGACTTTC. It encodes CASSLETTGANVLTF.

CDR3 coding DNA: TGTGCCAGCAGCTTAGAAGAGGGCCAGCCCCAGCATTTT. This gives the protein CASSLEEGQPQHF. The chain employs TRBV7-9 and TRBJ1-5, with D uncertain. The CDR3 length is 13 residues. The V and J ends lost 1 base and 7 bases respectively, with 8 bases between them. The germline CDR1 and CDR2 sequences are SEHNR and FQNEAQ (reference sequence).

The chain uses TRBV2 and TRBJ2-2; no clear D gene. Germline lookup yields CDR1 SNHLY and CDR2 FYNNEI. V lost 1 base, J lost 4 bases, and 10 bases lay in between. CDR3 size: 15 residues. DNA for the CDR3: TGTGCCAGCAGTGAAGTAAAGGGTGGCACCGGGGAGCTGTTTTTT. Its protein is CASSEVKGGTGELFF.

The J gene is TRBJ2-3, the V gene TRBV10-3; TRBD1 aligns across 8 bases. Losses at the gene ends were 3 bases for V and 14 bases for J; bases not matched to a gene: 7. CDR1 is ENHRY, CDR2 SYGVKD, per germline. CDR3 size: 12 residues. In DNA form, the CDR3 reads TGTGCCATCAGTGACGATAGGACAGGGAGGTATTTT. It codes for CAISDDRTGRYF.